This TCR beta chain was captured in a study of radiation and T cells in renal cell carcinoma. Germline V gene sequence: CDR1 LNHNV, CDR2 YYDKDF (reference sequence). This CDR3 region has 12 residues. Trimming pared 1 base from V and 8 bases from J, leaving 5 bases between. Indicated time point: blood 4 weeks post-SBRT, at nephrectomy. This sample's treatment: 15 Gy SBRT to primary tumor, nephrectomy 4 weeks later. After SBRT, blood was collected at 2 and 4 weeks, plus baseline. This renal cell carcinoma was of the clear cell type. Measured with immunoSEQ multiplex PCR; TCRdb has only the in-frame clones, and not every one. The sample lists around 100,000 clones, around 83% seen once, with 7.2% in the top ten.

The V gene is TRBV15, the J gene TRBJ1-4; the D is unclear. The sequence came from a man in his sixties with renal cell carcinoma. Sequences were derived from blood, sampled from a patient whose treatment included radiotherapy and nephrectomy. The CDR3: CATSRAREKLFF. The CDR3 DNA reads TGTGCCACCAGCAGAGCTAGAGAAAAACTGTTTTTT.